The sequence of this T cell receptor beta chain was determined in a study of CD8 T cells in Susac syndrome. General study results and limits: In Susac patients, clonal expansion was not detected in CD4+ cells.

Patients with Susac syndrome met diagnostic criteria defined recently for definite or probable disease. Remarks on this clonotype: Its antigen remains unknown.

V was cut by 0 bases and J by 2 bases, with 15 bases left in between. CDR1 and CDR2 from the germline V gene are SGHRS and YFSETQ. The CDR3 sequence is 16 residues long. Random hexamers were used to reverse transcribe 0.5 to 1 ug of RNA. TCR beta CDR3 was amplified by immunoSEQ covering 54 Vbeta and 13 Jbeta. Each CDR3 protein is one row after TCRdb ran MiXCR on the immunoSEQ multiplex PCR reads. The data hold 95,000 to 150,000 distinct CDR3 sequences, with roughly 95% observed a single time. The receptor comes from a human donor with Susac syndrome. This chain uses TRBV5-1 with TRBJ2-7; D possibly corresponds to TRBD1 (6 bases). What was sequenced was CD4+ T cells from PBMCs. The CDR3, as DNA: TGCGCCAGCAGCTTGGATGCTACAGGGCATCCCTACGAGCAGTACTTC. It yields the protein CASSLDATGHPYEQYF.